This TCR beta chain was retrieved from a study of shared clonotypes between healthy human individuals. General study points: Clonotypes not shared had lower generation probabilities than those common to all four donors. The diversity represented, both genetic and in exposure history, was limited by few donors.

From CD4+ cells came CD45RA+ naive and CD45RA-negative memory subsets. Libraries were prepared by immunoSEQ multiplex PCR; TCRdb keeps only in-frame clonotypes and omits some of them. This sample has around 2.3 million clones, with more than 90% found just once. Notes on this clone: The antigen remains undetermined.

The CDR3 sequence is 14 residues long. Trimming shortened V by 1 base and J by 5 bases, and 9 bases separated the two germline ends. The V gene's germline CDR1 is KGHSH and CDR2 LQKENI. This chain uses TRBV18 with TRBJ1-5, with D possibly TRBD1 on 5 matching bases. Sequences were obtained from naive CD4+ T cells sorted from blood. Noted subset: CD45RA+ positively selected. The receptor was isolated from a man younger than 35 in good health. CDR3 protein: CASSPQGSHQPQHF. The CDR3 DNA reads TGTGCCAGCTCACCACAGGGGTCACATCAGCCCCAGCATTTT.